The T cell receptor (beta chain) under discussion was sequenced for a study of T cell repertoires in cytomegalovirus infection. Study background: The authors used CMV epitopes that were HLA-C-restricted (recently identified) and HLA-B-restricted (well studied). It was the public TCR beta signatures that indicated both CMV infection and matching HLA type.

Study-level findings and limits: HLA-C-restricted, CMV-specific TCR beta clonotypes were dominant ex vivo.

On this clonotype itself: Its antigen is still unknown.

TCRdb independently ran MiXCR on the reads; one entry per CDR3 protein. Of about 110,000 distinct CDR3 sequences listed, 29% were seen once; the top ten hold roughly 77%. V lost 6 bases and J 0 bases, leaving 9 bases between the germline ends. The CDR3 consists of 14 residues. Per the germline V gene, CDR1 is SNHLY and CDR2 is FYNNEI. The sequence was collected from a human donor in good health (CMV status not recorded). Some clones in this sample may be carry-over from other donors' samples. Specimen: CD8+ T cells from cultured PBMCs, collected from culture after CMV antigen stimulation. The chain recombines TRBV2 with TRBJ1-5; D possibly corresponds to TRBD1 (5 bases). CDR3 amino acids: CASRGGASNQPQHF. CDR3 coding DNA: TGTGCCAGCAGGGGTGGGGCTAGCAATCAGCCCCAGCATTTT.